The 28 T cell receptor beta chains below all came from one sample that was sequenced in a study of blood T cells in healthy people across ages. With a J-beta primer mix and a sample-barcoded 5' primer, a second PCR ran about 6 to 11 cycles. TCRdb re-called the 5' RACE reads with MiXCR, one entry per CDR3 protein. The table lists about 600,000 distinct CDR3 sequences, around 48% of them singletons, with 20% to 25% in the top ten. Input material: blood. The receptor set was obtained from a man aged 80 or over in good health.

Here the CDR3 DNA reads TGCAGTGCTCGAGCGGGAAACTACAATGAGCAGTTCTTC. Amino acid sequence: CSARAGNYNEQFF. The rearrangement links TRBV20-1 to TRBJ2-1; TRBD2 matches at 7 bases. The germline CDR1 and CDR2 sequences are DFQATT and SNEGSKA (reference sequence). The length of the CDR3 is 13 residues. The J segment lost 3 bases and the V segment lost 5 bases, leaving 4 bases of the junction unmatched.

The chain links TRBV4-3 to TRBJ2-5; perhaps TRBD2 as D (5 bases). CDR1 is LGHNA, CDR2 YSLEER, per germline. This CDR3 region has 15 residues. The V end lost 2 bases, the J end lost 11 bases, and 21 bases lay between the germline ends. The CDR3 is CASSQPGKNFNEQYF. The CDR3 DNA sequence: TGCGCCAGCAGCCAACCGGGAAAGAACTTCAATGAGCAGTACTTC.

The chain carries TRBV15 and TRBJ1-5; 7 positions agree with TRBD1. Germline CDR1 and CDR2: LNHNV and YYDKDF (reference sequence). The CDR3 extends over 13 amino acids. J lost 7 bases, V lost 2 bases, and 2 bases had no gene match. The CDR3 bases are TGTGCCACCAGCAGAAACAGGGGACAGCCCCAGCATTTT. This sequence encodes CATSRNRGQPQHF.

V usage is TRBV27 and J usage is TRBJ2-1; 7 nucleotides match TRBD2. Germline V CDR1 and CDR2: MNHEY, SMNVEV (reference sequence). The CDR3 totals 16 residues. Trimming took 7 bases from V and 4 from J; bases not matched to a gene: 13. This CDR3 is CASNVVASSGYNEQFF. The CDR3 DNA is TGTGCCAGCAACGTGGTAGCGAGTAGCGGGTACAATGAGCAGTTCTTC.

V and J are TRBV24-1 and TRBJ2-1, with 14 nucleotides matching TRBD2. There are 24 residues in the CDR3. V gave up 0 bases and J gave up 0 bases; unmatched junction bases: 18. CDR1 and CDR2 (germline): KGHDR, SFDVKD. CDR3 DNA: TGTGCCACCAGTGATTTGCCCGGGACAGGGGGACTAGCGGGAGTCAAGGGCTCCTACAATGAGCAGTTCTTC. Encoded protein: CATSDLPGTGGLAGVKGSYNEQFF.

This chain uses TRBV2 with TRBJ2-2, with TRBD1 matching over 9 bases. The germline V gene has CDR1 SNHLY and CDR2 FYNNEI. The J segment lost 3 bases and the V segment lost 8 bases, leaving 4 bases of the junction unmatched. The CDR3 consists of 14 residues. CDR3 DNA: TGTGCCAGCCTCCGGGACAGGGACACCGGGGAGCTGTTTTTT. Translated: CASLRDRDTGELFF.

Only a few counts were recorded for this clonotype. The chain is built from TRBV28 and TRBJ2-5, with 11 bases identical to TRBD1. Trimming at V came to 6 bases and at J to 11 bases, leaving 11 bases not matched to a gene. The CDR3 contains 14 residues. Germline values: CDR1 MDHEN, CDR2 SYDVKM. The CDR3 region has the DNA TGTGCCAGCAGGTTCGGGACAGGGGGTCGTGAGCAGTACTTC. Its translation is CASRFGTGGREQYF.

The rearrangement joins TRBV10-3 to TRBJ2-6; no clear D gene. The CDR3 loop spans 14 amino acids. Trimming took off 4 bases at V and 2 bases at J, with 6 bases between the two ends. Germline values: CDR1 ENHRY, CDR2 SYGVKD. As DNA, the CDR3 is TGTGCCATCAGTGCGGGTACTGGGGCCAACGTCCTGACTTTC. Translating gives CAISAGTGANVLTF.

The chain couples TRBV25-1 to TRBJ2-5; no clear D. V was shortened by 1 base and J by 7 bases, with 10 bases between the two germline ends. This CDR3 region has 13 residues. The germline V gene has CDR1 MGHDK and CDR2 SYGVNS. Written as DNA, the CDR3 is TGTGCCAGCAGTGAATTCGGACCCGGGACCCAGTACTTC. It specifies CASSEFGPGTQYF.

Ten or more counts support this clonotype. The chain couples TRBV6-5 to TRBJ1-4; D is possibly TRBD1 (6 bases). The germline CDR1 and CDR2 sequences are MNHEY and SVGAGI. V dropped 5 bases and J dropped 0 bases, with 10 bases sitting between them. The length of the CDR3 is 15 residues. CDR3 DNA: TGTGCCAGCAGTAGACGGACAGCAACTAATGAAAAACTGTTTTTT. This codes for CASSRRTATNEKLFF.

This clonotype was detected only a few times. The chain is built from TRBV12-3 or TRBV12-4 and TRBJ1-2, with D uncertain. CDR3 length equals 15 residues. The germline V and J ends were trimmed by 6 bases and 2 bases, with 16 bases remaining between them. This CDR3 reads CASSSPGTSNYGYTF. DNA of the CDR3: TGTGCCAGCAGCTCCCCCGGCACCTCGAACTATGGCTACACCTTC.

The rearrangement uses TRBV4-3 and TRBJ2-3, with 7 bases lining up with TRBD2. CDR1 is LGHNA and CDR2 is YSLEER in the germline V gene. The CDR3 spans 18 residues. V was pared by 0 bases and J by 4 bases, with 13 bases of the junction left unmatched. The CDR3: CASSQEPPSSGWADTQYF. DNA for the CDR3: TGCGCCAGCAGCCAAGAACCCCCTTCTAGCGGTTGGGCAGATACGCAGTATTTT.

The chain couples TRBV7-9 to TRBJ2-4; 10 bases are shared with TRBD2. Germline values: CDR1 SEHNR, CDR2 FQNEAQ (reference sequence). V lost 6 bases, J lost 13 bases, and 12 bases stayed unmatched. The CDR3 consists of 14 residues. The CDR3 DNA reads TGTGCCAGCAGGCAAGCGGGGGGGCATGATGAGCAGTACTTC. This codes for CASRQAGGHDEQYF. The full variable domain, in which reference TRBV7-9 and TRBJ2-4 provide the parts outside the CDR3, is DTGVSQNPRHKITKRGQNVTFRCDPISEHNRLYWYRQTLGQGPEFLTYFQNEAQLEKSRLLSDRFSAERPKGSFSTLEIQRTEQGDSAMYLCASRQAGGHDEQYFGAGTRLSVL.

The chain joins TRBV12-3 or TRBV12-4 to TRBJ1-2; D ambiguous. V was pared by 5 bases and J by 8 bases, with 24 bases between. This CDR3 comprises 16 residues. The CDR3 nucleotides are TGTGCCAGCAGTAGCCCCATACCGATCGAAGTGGGAGGCTACACCTTC. Protein: CASSSPIPIEVGGYTF.

CDR3 sequence (DNA): TGTGCCAGCAGTAAACAGGGACGCGCCTACGAGCAGTACTTC. This sequence encodes CASSKQGRAYEQYF. This chain links TRBV27 with TRBJ2-7; D is possibly TRBD1 (6 bases). The CDR3 runs to 14 residues. Per germline, CDR1 MNHEY and CDR2 SMNVEV (reference sequence). V lost 5 bases, J lost 2 bases, and 13 bases lay in between.

This clonotype was found a few times. This sequence joins TRBV20-1 and TRBJ2-7; TRBD1 or TRBD2 may be the D gene (5 bases each). V dropped 3 bases and J dropped 0 bases, with 15 bases sitting between them. This CDR3 is built from 15 residues. The germline CDR1 and CDR2 sequences are DFQATT and SNEGSKA (reference sequence). The CDR3: CSASSGRSSSYEQYF. CDR3 coding DNA: TGCAGTGCTAGTTCGGGACGGTCGAGCTCCTACGAGCAGTACTTC.

This chain uses TRBV12-3 or TRBV12-4 with TRBJ2-1, with D perhaps matching TRBD2 (7 bases). This CDR3 has 15 amino acids. V lost 8 bases and J lost 7, with 21 bases in between. The CDR3 loop is CASWEGGAEGNEQFF. For the CDR3, the DNA is TGTGCCAGCTGGGAGGGGGGCGCAGAGGGGAATGAGCAGTTCTTC.

Turning to this clonotype: This could be a read error, since a much larger clone is one nucleotide away. V and J are TRBV7-9 and TRBJ2-7; 7 bases are shared with TRBD2. The CDR3 extends over 14 amino acids. Per germline, CDR1 SEHNR and CDR2 FQNEAQ (reference sequence). The chain's CDR3 is CASSLGLADYGQYF. CDR3 bases: TGTGCCAGCAGCTTAGGTCTAGCGGACTACGGGCAGTACTTC.

The chain couples TRBV13 to TRBJ1-1; TRBD1 might be the D (5 bases). V lost 4 bases to trimming and J lost 4 bases, with 13 bases between them. Germline-derived CDR1 and CDR2 are PRHDT and FYEKMQ (reference sequence). The CDR3 is 14 residues long. The CDR3 sequence is CASSWRGVGTEAFF. The CDR3 coding sequence is TGTGCCAGCAGCTGGAGGGGAGTGGGCACTGAAGCTTTCTTT.

The chain recombines TRBV12-3 or TRBV12-4 with TRBJ1-2; 9 bases match TRBD1. The V and J ends lost 3 bases and 8 bases, in that order; junction bases with no gene match: 7. This CDR3 is 14 amino acids long. The CDR3 here is CASSLRTGAMGYTF. CDR3 coding DNA: TGTGCCAGCAGTTTGCGGACAGGGGCAATGGGCTACACCTTC.

The chain recombines TRBV4-2 with TRBJ2-1; D is undetermined. Trimming shortened V by 0 bases and J by 0 bases, and 6 bases separated the two germline ends. CDR1 is LGHNA and CDR2 is YNFKEQ in the germline V gene. CDR3 length: 15 amino acids. CDR3 loop: CASSQEASSYNEQFF. The CDR3 nucleotides are TGTGCCAGCAGCCAAGAGGCTAGCTCCTACAATGAGCAGTTCTTC.

The CDR3 loop reads CASSWGVGLANIQYF. CDR3 nucleotides: TGTGCCAGCAGCTGGGGGGTGGGGCTCGCAAACATTCAGTACTTC. The chain combines TRBV7-3 with TRBJ2-7; tentative D call: TRBD2 (6 bases). Judging by the DNA end, TRBJ2-4 fits better; the J call may be wrong. The CDR3 totals 15 residues. CDR1 is SGHTA and CDR2 is FQGTGA in the germline V gene.

This clonotype came up a few times. The chain joins TRBV6-1 to TRBJ1-5; D is unclear. Looked up from germline, CDR1 is MNHNS and CDR2 is SASEGT. The V end was cut by 0 bases, the J end by 2 bases, with 11 bases between. The CDR3 consists of 16 residues. The DNA for the CDR3 is TGTGCCAGCAGTGAAGCGCGACTCATCCGCAATCAGCCCCAGCATTTT. It is translated as CASSEARLIRNQPQHF.

The chain carries TRBV20-1 and TRBJ2-4; 8 positions match TRBD1. Matching the DNA end better, TRBJ2-7 makes the J call doubtful. CDR1 is DFQATT, CDR2 SNEGSKA, per germline (reference sequence). This CDR3 is 14 amino acids long. CDR3 residues: CSAHTQGVVGEQYF. CDR3 DNA: TGCAGTGCCCATACACAGGGGGTGGTTGGCGAGCAGTACTTC.

The rearrangement links TRBV4-3 to TRBJ2-7; D is unresolved. The CDR3 has 15 residues. Germline CDR1 is LGHNA and CDR2 is YSLEER. The V end was cut by 1 base, the J end by 1 base, with 11 bases between. CDR3 sequence (DNA): TGCGCCAGCAGCCAAGCAGTCTCGTCTTCCTACGAGCAGTACTTC. Amino acid sequence: CASSQAVSSSYEQYF.

To note about this clonotype: One end of the junction does not line up with germline, which may come from a read error. This rearrangement joins TRBV6-6 to TRBJ1-5, with 8 bases fitting TRBD1. The CDR3 has 13 residues. CDR1 MNHNY and CDR2 SVGAGI come from the germline V gene (reference sequence). CDR3 sequence: CACSQGADQPQHF. In DNA form, the CDR3 reads TGTGCCTGCAGCCAGGGGGCCGATCAGCCCCAGCATTTT.

The chain recombines TRBV5-1 with TRBJ2-1; D gene unclear. This CDR3 region has 14 residues. CDR1 is SGHRS and CDR2 is YFSETQ in the germline V gene. V lost 4 bases and J 9 bases, leaving 17 bases between the germline ends. The DNA for the CDR3 is TGCGCCAGCAGCGCAGACCCAGGAGTCGCTGAGCAGTTCTTC. Its protein product is CASSADPGVAEQFF.

The rearrangement joins TRBV5-6 to TRBJ1-2; 9 positions agree with TRBD1. The CDR3 runs 16 residues. The V gene's germline CDR1 is SGHDT and CDR2 YYEEEE. The ends lost 0 bases at V and 4 bases at J; junction bases unmatched: 7. The CDR3 sequence: CASSLGDRARTYGYTF. The CDR3 coding sequence is TGTGCCAGCAGCTTGGGGGACAGGGCCCGTACCTATGGCTACACCTTC.